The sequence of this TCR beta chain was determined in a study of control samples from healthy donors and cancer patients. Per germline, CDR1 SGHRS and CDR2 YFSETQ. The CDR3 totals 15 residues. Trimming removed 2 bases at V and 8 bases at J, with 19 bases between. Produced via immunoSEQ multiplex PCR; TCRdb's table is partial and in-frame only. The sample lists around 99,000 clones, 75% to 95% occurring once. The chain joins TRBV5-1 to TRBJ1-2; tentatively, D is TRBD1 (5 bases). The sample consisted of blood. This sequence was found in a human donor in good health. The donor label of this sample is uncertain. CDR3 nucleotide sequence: TGCGCCAGCAGCTTCCTACGGGACCCTAGGGAAGGCTACACCTTC. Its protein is CASSFLRDPREGYTF.